Sequencing of this T cell receptor (beta chain) was carried out in a study of chemoradiotherapy in HPV16-positive cancers. Notes on the study in general: HPV-responsive T-cell expansion during chemoradiotherapy was linked to improved recurrence-free survival in HPV16-positive patients. Non-HPV-specific T cells did not expand in tumors during treatment, whereas candidate HPV-specific clones and E7-related motifs did.

Repeated repertoire sampling spanned the course of chemoradiotherapy. This clone was seen just once. Its matching antigen is unknown. The protocol was immunoSEQ multiplex PCR, while the TCRdb copy is restricted to in-frame clones and leaves out a portion. The repertoire has 55,000 to 85,000 clones, about 88% of them found once; the top ten carry 4% to 5%. V was shortened by 4 bases and J by 4 bases, with 6 bases between the two germline ends. Germline V gene lookup returns CDR1 SGHRS and CDR2 YFSETQ. There are 12 residues in the CDR3. The source was blood, collected from a patient who underwent chemoradiotherapy. This chain uses TRBV5-1 with TRBJ2-1; D gene ambiguous. The receptor comes from a human donor with HPV-associated anogenital cancer. For the CDR3, the DNA is TGCGCCAGCAGCGACCAGTACAATGAGCAGTTCTTC. Its protein product is CASSDQYNEQFF.